This TCR beta chain was obtained from a study of T cell clusters in autoimmune cytopenias. Study overall: The median distinct TRB clonotype count was a few thousand per sample, from a median approximately 52,000 reads.

Each sample's input was around 270 ng genomic DNA, approximately 37,500 genome equivalents. This clonotype is labeled medium-sized (0.01 to 0.1%) based on frequency. Its antigen remains unidentified. TRB was amplified by touch-down multiplex PCR, primer pools A and B combined. TCRdb re-called the multiplex PCR reads; every CDR3 protein appears as one record, without DNA. In all, the sample yields 5,300 or so distinct CDR3 sequences. This CDR3 has 14 amino acids. Per the germline V gene, CDR1 is SGHDT and CDR2 is YYEEEE. General study points: Primary autoimmune cytopenia patients seemingly lacked the physiological T cell clusters found in healthy donors. TRB repertoire shifts in secondary cytopenia and chronic lymphocytic leukemia mostly reflected lymphoma, not autoimmunity. Active autoimmune hepatitis patients had around 2.9-fold fewer exclusive TRB clusters than healthy donors.

This rearrangement joins TRBV5-6 to TRBJ1-5; the D call of TRBD1 rests on TCRdb alone, since no DNA is present to check it. The clonotype originates from a human donor with an autoimmune cytopenia or autoimmune hepatitis (not recorded which). What was sequenced was peripheral blood. CDR3 sequence reads: CASSLYPGPQPQHF.